This entry lists 23 T cell receptor beta chains sequenced from one sample in a study of T cell responses to AZD1222 COVID-19 vaccine. Only in-frame clones appear in the TCRdb table, and some are missing; sequencing was by immunoSEQ multiplex PCR. Of approximately 100,000 clones in the sample, approximately 88% are singletons; the top ten hold roughly 5.2%. The specimen was peripheral blood, collected 28 days after the second AZD1222 dose. The receptor source for this set is an adult who received the AZD1222 COVID-19 vaccine.

This chain connects TRBV6-6 to TRBJ1-6, with TRBD1 matching over 9 bases. The CDR3 covers 14 residues. The trim removed 6 bases at V and 9 bases at J, leaving 6 bases unmatched. The V gene's germline CDR1 is MNHNY and CDR2 SVGAGI (reference sequence). CDR3 region: CASSTTGGSSPLHF. For the CDR3, the DNA is TGTGCCAGCAGCACTACAGGGGGCAGTTCACCCCTCCACTTT.

The chain couples TRBV7-9 to TRBJ2-3, with 8 positions matching TRBD1. Unmatched junction bases numbered 9, after V lost 5 bases and J lost 5 bases. Per the germline V gene, CDR1 is SEHNR and CDR2 is FQNEAQ (reference sequence). There are 15 residues in the CDR3. CDR3 nucleotides: TGTGCCAGCAGCCCAAAGGCAGGGGGCAGAGATACGCAGTATTTT. Translating gives CASSPKAGGRDTQYF.

The V and J genes are TRBV6-5 and TRBJ1-1, with D perhaps matching TRBD1 (5 bases). There are 16 residues in the CDR3. The germline V gene encodes CDR1 MNHEY and CDR2 SVGAGI. V was trimmed by 2 bases and J by 0 bases, leaving 13 bases between them. CDR3: CASSYSGGALNTEAFF. CDR3 nucleotide sequence: TGTGCCAGCAGTTACAGTGGCGGGGCTCTGAACACTGAAGCTTTCTTT.

This clone showed up just once. The genes are TRBV10-1 and TRBJ1-2; no firm D call. Per the germline V gene, CDR1 is WNHNN and CDR2 is SYGVQD (reference sequence). The CDR3 runs to 13 residues. Deletions cut 3 bases from V and 5 bases from J, with 10 bases between. CDR3 protein: CASSERAPYGYTF. CDR3 in DNA: TGCGCCAGCAGTGAACGGGCTCCGTATGGCTACACCTTC.

The chain joins TRBV6-1 to TRBJ1-4; D call uncertain. From germline, CDR1 is MNHNS and CDR2 SASEGT. The germline V and J ends were trimmed by 0 bases and 7 bases, with 6 bases remaining between them. The CDR3 covers 13 residues. For the CDR3, the DNA is TGTGCCAGCAGTGAAGCGTTTGGTGAAAAACTGTTTTTT. Protein product: CASSEAFGEKLFF.

The chain links TRBV7-9 to TRBJ2-1; D gene uncertain. The germline V gene encodes CDR1 SEHNR and CDR2 FQNEAQ (reference sequence). The CDR3 totals 17 residues. The V end was cut by 1 base, the J end by 8 bases, with 21 bases between. CDR3 sequence reads: CASSLVTAALGDDEQFF. Written as DNA, the CDR3 is TGTGCCAGCAGCTTAGTCACGGCCGCCTTAGGAGACGATGAGCAGTTCTTC.

V gene TRBV27 combines with J gene TRBJ2-2; TRBD1 agrees at 10 bases. V lost 5 bases to trimming and J lost 3 bases; unmatched junction nucleotides: 3. CDR3 length: 15 amino acids. Germline lookup yields CDR1 MNHEY and CDR2 SMNVEV (reference sequence). CDR3 in DNA: TGTGCCAGCAGTCGGGACAGGGGAGACACCGGGGAGCTGTTTTTT. This gives the protein CASSRDRGDTGELFF.

V is TRBV10-3 and J is TRBJ2-5, with D hard to call. Trimming removed 0 bases from V and 3 bases from J, with 2 bases in between. Germline CDR1 is ENHRY and CDR2 is SYGVKD. The length of the CDR3 is 12 residues. CDR3 nucleotides: TGTGCCATCAGTGAGTCGAAAGAGACCCAGTACTTC. Translated: CAISESKETQYF.

The V gene is TRBV5-1, the J gene TRBJ1-3; D not resolved. Germline V gene sequence: CDR1 SGHRS, CDR2 YFSETQ. The CDR3 runs 16 residues. Trimming took 4 bases from V and 0 from J, leaving 14 bases between them. The CDR3 protein is CASSITDRSSGNTIYF. Here the CDR3 DNA reads TGCGCCAGCAGCATAACGGACCGTAGCTCTGGAAACACCATATATTTT.

The chain joins TRBV27 to TRBJ2-7; TRBD2 aligns across 7 bases. CDR3 length equals 15 residues. Germline-derived CDR1 and CDR2 are MNHEY and SMNVEV (reference sequence). The trim removed 6 bases at V and 7 bases at J, leaving 15 bases unmatched. CDR3 protein: CASRLGEGFVGEQYF. The CDR3 coding sequence is TGTGCCAGCAGGTTGGGGGAGGGATTCGTTGGGGAGCAGTACTTC.

This sequence joins TRBV5-1 and TRBJ2-1, with 13 bases that match TRBD2. Losses at the gene ends were 4 bases for V and 5 bases for J; bases not matched to a gene: 6. Germline values: CDR1 SGHRS, CDR2 YFSETQ. This CDR3 region has 16 residues. The CDR3 protein is CASSTELAGGDNEQFF. As DNA, the CDR3 is TGCGCCAGCAGCACCGAACTAGCGGGGGGGGACAATGAGCAGTTCTTC.

The chain employs TRBV12-3 or TRBV12-4 and TRBJ1-1; no firm D call. The CDR3 totals 13 residues. Trimming cost V 7 bases and J 1 base, with 10 bases left between them. The CDR3 nucleotides are TGTGCCAGCAAATTGCAGGAGAACACTGAAGCTTTCTTT. It codes for CASKLQENTEAFF.

The gene calls are TRBV5-4 and TRBJ1-2, with D unclear. The CDR3 spans 13 residues. CDR1 is SGHNT, CDR2 YYREEE, per germline (reference sequence). Trimming removed 4 bases from V and 8 bases from J, with 15 bases in between. The CDR3 DNA reads as TGTGCCAGCAGCCAGGACGGGATTGGGGGCTACACCTTC. Protein product: CASSQDGIGGYTF.

The gene calls are TRBV29-1 and TRBJ2-3, with 9 bases identical to TRBD2. Germline V gene data show CDR1 as SQVTM and CDR2 as ANQGSEA. The CDR3 loop spans 14 amino acids. The V gene end was trimmed by 4 bases and the J gene end by 1 base; junction bases not matched to a gene: 3. CDR3 sequence reads: CSVAPSGGTDTQYF. The CDR3 coding sequence is TGCAGCGTTGCCCCTAGCGGGGGCACAGATACGCAGTATTTT.

The gene calls are TRBV7-6 and TRBJ1-1; D is perhaps TRBD1 (6 bases). V was pared by 4 bases and J by 5 bases, with 8 bases between. The CDR3 runs to 12 residues. Looked up from germline, CDR1 is SGHVS and CDR2 is FNYEAQ. In DNA, the CDR3 is TGTGCCAGCAGCTCAGGGGCGACTGAAGCTTTCTTT. This encodes CASSSGATEAFF.

The chain links TRBV2 to TRBJ2-1; 7 bases map to TRBD1. Trimming at V came to 7 bases and at J to 6 bases, leaving 6 bases not matched to a gene. This CDR3 contains 13 residues. CDR1 is SNHLY and CDR2 is FYNNEI in the germline V gene. The CDR3: CASTETGINEQFF. CDR3 bases: TGTGCCAGCACCGAGACAGGGATCAATGAGCAGTTCTTC.

The chain combines TRBV12-3 or TRBV12-4 with TRBJ2-1; no reliable D call. Between the trimmed V and J ends, which lost 3 bases and 8 bases, there was a span of 5 bases. The CDR3 runs to 11 residues. The CDR3 sequence is CASSFLYEQFF. The CDR3 coding sequence is TGTGCCAGCAGTTTTCTGTATGAGCAGTTCTTC.

V gene TRBV3-1 (or the pseudogene TRBV3-2) combines with J gene TRBJ1-4; perhaps TRBD1 as D (5 bases). V was clipped by 4 bases and J by 4 bases, with 16 bases between them. This CDR3 comprises 16 residues. The germline CDR1 and CDR2 sequences are LGHDT and YNNKEL (reference sequence). The CDR3 region has the DNA TGTGCCAGCAGCCCTTATCGGGGCGAAAATAATGAAAAACTGTTTTTT. Its protein is CASSPYRGENNEKLFF.

The genes are TRBV2 and TRBJ2-1; D uncertain. CDR3 length: 14 residues. V was cut by 8 bases and J by 1 base, with 12 bases left in between. Germline CDR1 reads SNHLY; CDR2 reads FYNNEI. The CDR3 is CASLSDGSYNEQFF. The CDR3 coding sequence is TGTGCCAGCTTATCAGACGGTTCCTACAATGAGCAGTTCTTC.

The rearrangement joins TRBV6-6 to TRBJ2-1, with unresolved D. Germline V gene data show CDR1 as MNHNY and CDR2 as SVGAGI (reference sequence). V lost 11 bases to trimming and J lost 0 bases, with 5 bases between them. The length of the CDR3 is 11 residues. CDR3 amino acids: CAVSSYNEQFF. In DNA form, the CDR3 reads TGTGCCGTAAGCTCCTACAATGAGCAGTTCTTC.

The rearrangement uses TRBV12-3 or TRBV12-4 and TRBJ1-5; no clear D gene. The CDR3 has 13 residues. Trimming left V 6 bases short and J 5 bases short, with 11 bases between. The CDR3, as DNA: TGTGCCAGCAGCCTACGGGGTTATCAGCCCCAGCATTTT. Its translation: CASSLRGYQPQHF.

The rearrangement uses TRBV18 and TRBJ2-1; no definite D call. The V end lost 0 bases, the J end lost 7 bases, and 10 bases lay between the germline ends. Germline V gives CDR1 KGHSH, CDR2 LQKENI. The CDR3 consists of 14 residues. This CDR3 reads CASSPPNTQNEQFF. In DNA, the CDR3 is TGTGCCAGCTCACCACCGAACACCCAGAATGAGCAGTTCTTC.

This clone was observed a few times. This rearrangement joins TRBV2 to TRBJ1-5; 10 bases align to TRBD1. CDR3 length: 14 amino acids. Germline V gene sequence: CDR1 SNHLY, CDR2 FYNNEI. The junction had 2 bases not matched to a gene; V was cut back by 7 bases and J by 2 bases. CDR3 nucleotide sequence: TGTGCCAGCACTGGGACAGGGGGCAATCAGCCCCAGCATTTT. Its translation: CASTGTGGNQPQHF.